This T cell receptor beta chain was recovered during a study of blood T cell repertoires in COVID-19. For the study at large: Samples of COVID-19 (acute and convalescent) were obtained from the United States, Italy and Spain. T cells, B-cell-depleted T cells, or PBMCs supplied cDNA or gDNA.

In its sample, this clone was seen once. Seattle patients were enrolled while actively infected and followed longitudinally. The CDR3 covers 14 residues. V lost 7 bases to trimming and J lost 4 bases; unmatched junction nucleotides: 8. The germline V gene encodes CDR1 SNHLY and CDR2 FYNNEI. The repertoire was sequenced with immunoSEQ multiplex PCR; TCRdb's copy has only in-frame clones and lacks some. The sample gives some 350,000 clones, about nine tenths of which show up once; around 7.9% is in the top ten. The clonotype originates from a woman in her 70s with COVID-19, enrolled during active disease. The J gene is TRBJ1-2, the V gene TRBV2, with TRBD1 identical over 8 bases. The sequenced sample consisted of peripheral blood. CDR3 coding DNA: TGTGCCAGCACCCCGCAGGACAGGGCCTATGGCTACACCTTC. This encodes CASTPQDRAYGYTF.